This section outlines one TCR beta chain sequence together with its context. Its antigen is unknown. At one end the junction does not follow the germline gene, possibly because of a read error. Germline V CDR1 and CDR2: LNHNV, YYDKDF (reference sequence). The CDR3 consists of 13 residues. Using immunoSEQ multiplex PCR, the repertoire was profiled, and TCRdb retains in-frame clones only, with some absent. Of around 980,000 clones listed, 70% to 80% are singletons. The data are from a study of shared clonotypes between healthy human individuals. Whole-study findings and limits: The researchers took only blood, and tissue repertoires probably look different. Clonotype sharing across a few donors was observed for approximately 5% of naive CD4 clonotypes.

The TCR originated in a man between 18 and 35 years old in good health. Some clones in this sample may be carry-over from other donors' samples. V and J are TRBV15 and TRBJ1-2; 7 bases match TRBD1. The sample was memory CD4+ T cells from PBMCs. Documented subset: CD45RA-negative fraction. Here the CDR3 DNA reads TGTGCCACCAGCTTAGGACAGGCAACCCCACACACTTTC. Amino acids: CATSLGQATPHTF.